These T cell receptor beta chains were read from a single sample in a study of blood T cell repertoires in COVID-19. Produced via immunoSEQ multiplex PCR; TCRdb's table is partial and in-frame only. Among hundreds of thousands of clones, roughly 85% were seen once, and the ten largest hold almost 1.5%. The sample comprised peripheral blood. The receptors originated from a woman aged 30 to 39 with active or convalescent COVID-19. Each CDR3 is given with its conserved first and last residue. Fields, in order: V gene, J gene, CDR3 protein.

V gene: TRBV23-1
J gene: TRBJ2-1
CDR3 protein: CASSLRTGSGSFWEQFF

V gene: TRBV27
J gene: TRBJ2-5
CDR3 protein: CASSLGQGQETQYF

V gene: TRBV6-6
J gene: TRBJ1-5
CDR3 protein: CASSYQHYSNQPQHF

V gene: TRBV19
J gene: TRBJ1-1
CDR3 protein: CASTGRGDTEAFF

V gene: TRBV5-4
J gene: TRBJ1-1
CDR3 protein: CASSLYGEMNTEAFF

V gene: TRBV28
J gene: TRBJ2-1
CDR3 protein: CASSPRAGGPSNEQFF

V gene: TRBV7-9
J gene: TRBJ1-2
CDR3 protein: CASSLAGTRGNGYTF

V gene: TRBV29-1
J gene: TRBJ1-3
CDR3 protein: CSVATGVGNTIYF

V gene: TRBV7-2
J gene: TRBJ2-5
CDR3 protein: CASSLQRGASGGKETQYF

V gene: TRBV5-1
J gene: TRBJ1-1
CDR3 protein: CASSRRTGDESTEAFF

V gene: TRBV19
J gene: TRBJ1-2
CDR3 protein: CASSPPGQINYGYTF

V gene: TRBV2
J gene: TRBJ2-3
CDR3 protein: CASSASSGVLTDTQYF

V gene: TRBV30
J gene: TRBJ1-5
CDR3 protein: CALSGTGGNQPQHF

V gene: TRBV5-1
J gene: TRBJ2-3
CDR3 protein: CASSLTGEGTDTQYF

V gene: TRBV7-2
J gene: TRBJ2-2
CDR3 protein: CASSLLGALMRELFF

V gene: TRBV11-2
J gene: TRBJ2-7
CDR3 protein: CASSPRQGAYEQYF

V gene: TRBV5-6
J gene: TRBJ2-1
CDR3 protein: CASSTLDRDYNEQFF

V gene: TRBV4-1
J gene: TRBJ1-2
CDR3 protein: CASSYPGQGVGYTF

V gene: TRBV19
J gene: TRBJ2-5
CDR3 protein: CASSMGLAGGSGETQYF

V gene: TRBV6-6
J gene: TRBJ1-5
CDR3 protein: CASKDSPVSNQPQHF

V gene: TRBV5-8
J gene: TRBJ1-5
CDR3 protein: CASSDRGNSNQPQHF

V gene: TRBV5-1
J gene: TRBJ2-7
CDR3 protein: CASRTGGSYEQYF

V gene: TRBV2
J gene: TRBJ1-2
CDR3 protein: CASRGGGAPGGYTF

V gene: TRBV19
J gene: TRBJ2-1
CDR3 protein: CASSAAGVPYNEQFF

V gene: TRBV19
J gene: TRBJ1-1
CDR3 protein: CASSMFRGRHTEAFF

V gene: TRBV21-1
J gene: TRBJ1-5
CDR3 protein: CASSKVGQGGQPQHF

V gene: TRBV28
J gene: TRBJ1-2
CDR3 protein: CASRNRAPRPNYGYTF

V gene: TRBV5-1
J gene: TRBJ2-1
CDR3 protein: CASSIGTSGRGGVNEQFF

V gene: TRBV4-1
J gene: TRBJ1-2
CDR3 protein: CASSQGGLRDRNNYGYTF

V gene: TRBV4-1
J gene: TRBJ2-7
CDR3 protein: CASSQAQGYEQYF

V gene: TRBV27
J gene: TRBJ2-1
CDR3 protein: CASSPHAAASYNEQFF

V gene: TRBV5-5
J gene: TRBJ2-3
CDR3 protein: CASRDGRGTDTQYF

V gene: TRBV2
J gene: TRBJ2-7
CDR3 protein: CASSVSGGTYEQYF

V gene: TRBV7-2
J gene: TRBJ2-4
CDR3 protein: CASSSLMKNIQYF

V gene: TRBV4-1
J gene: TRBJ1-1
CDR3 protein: CASSSWGENTEAFF

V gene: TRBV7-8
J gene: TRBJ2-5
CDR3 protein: CASSLTFGQGRVENTQYF

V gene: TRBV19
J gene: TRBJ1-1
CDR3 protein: CASSVTGENTEAFF

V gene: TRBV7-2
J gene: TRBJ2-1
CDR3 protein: CASSLIGGGMNEQFF

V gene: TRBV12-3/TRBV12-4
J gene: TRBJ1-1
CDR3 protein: CASMREQGTEAFF

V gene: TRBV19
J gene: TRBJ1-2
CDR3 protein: CASSIQGFNYGYTF

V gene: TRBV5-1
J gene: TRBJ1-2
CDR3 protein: CASSLEGQTNYGYTF

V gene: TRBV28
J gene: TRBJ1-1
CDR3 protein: CASTLGGMTEAFF

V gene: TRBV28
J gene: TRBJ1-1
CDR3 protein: CASSLVSRAEAFF

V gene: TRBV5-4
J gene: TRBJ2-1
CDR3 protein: CASANTGSSFYEQFF

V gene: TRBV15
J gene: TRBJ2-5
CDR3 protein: CATSRVGGDQETQYF

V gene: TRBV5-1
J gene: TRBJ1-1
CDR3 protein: CASSLGANTEAFF

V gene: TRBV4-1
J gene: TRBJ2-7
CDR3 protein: CASSLPYTGSSYEQYF

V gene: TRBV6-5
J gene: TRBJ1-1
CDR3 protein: CASSPQGQGAVEAFF

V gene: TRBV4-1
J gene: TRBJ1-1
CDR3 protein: CASSQVRQGEAFF

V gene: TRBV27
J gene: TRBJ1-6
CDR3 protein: CASSLWSSNSPLHF

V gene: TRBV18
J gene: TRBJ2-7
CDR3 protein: CASSRGIAGADEQYF

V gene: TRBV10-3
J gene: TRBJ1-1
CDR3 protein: CASRTGQNTEAFF

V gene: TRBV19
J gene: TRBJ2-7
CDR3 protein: CASSIAPGYEQYF

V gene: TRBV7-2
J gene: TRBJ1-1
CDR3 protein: CASTFRGNTEAFF